Sequencing of this TCR beta chain was carried out in a study of control samples from healthy donors and cancer patients. The ends lost 5 bases at V and 3 bases at J; junction bases unmatched: 8. The CDR3 sequence is 16 residues long. Germline assignment: CDR1 MNHEY and CDR2 SMNVEV (reference sequence). Profiling relied on immunoSEQ multiplex PCR, and the TCRdb table lists in-frame clones only, not all of them. The sample shows about 160,000 clones, 92% of them seen only once. The receptor was isolated from a woman aged 30 to 39 in good health. Sequenced input: blood. The chain has TRBV27 and TRBJ2-1; 9 nucleotides match TRBD2. This CDR3 reads CASSDPRSGSYNEQFF. The CDR3 DNA reads TGTGCCAGCAGTGACCCCCGTAGCGGGAGCTACAATGAGCAGTTCTTC.